These 20 T cell receptor beta chains were sequenced from one sample in a study of T cell repertoires in cytomegalovirus infection. TCRdb recomputed calls from the reads with MiXCR, one row per CDR3 protein. The profile shows about 300,000 distinct CDR3 sequences, about 9.2% of them singletons. What was sequenced was PBMCs. Receptor source: a human donor in good health (CMV status not recorded). Some clones in this sample may be carry-over from other donors' samples.

This clonotype was picked up many times. CDR3: CASSPLDSSGNTIYF. CDR3 sequence (DNA): TGTGCCAGCAGTCCCTTGGACAGTTCTGGAAACACCATATATTTT. The chain combines TRBV14 with TRBJ1-3; possibly TRBD1 for D (6 bases). The V end was cut by 6 bases, the J end by 1 base, with 13 bases between. The CDR3 covers 15 residues. Germline CDR1 reads SGHDN; CDR2 reads FVKESK.

Ten or more counts support this clonotype. The chain has TRBV7-3 and TRBJ1-1; possible D gene TRBD1, 5 bases. CDR1 is SGHTA, CDR2 FQGTGA, per germline. The CDR3 is made up of 13 amino acids. The V end was cut by 5 bases, the J end by 11 bases, with 18 bases between. CDR3 coding DNA: TGTGCCAGCAGCGCAGACAGAGAGGGTATGGCTTTCTTT. This codes for CASSADREGMAFF.

This clonotype was seen many times. The rearrangement joins TRBV20-1 to TRBJ2-5; 13 nucleotides agree with TRBD2. V shed 5 bases, J shed 4 bases, and the junction held 22 bases outside the gene matches. Germline V lookup: CDR1 DFQATT, CDR2 SNEGSKA (reference sequence). The CDR3 length is 20 residues. The CDR3 region is CSAPQGKTSGGPLGGETQYF. In DNA, the CDR3 is TGCAGTGCTCCTCAGGGCAAGACTAGCGGGGGGCCGCTGGGCGGAGAGACCCAGTACTTC.

This clonotype was observed at least ten times. The chain combines TRBV28 with TRBJ2-3, with TRBD1 matching 7 bases. Looked up from germline, CDR1 is MDHEN and CDR2 is SYDVKM. The CDR3 has 13 amino acids. V lost 6 bases and J lost 2; bases outside the gene matches: 2. As DNA, the CDR3 is TGTGCCAGCAGGGGGACAGACACAGATACGCAGTATTTT. This sequence encodes CASRGTDTDTQYF.

This clonotype occurred many times. The chain couples TRBV7-9 to TRBJ2-5; 7 nucleotides agree with TRBD1. This CDR3 has 15 residues. From germline, CDR1 is SEHNR and CDR2 FQNEAQ (reference sequence). V dropped 4 bases and J dropped 3; count of bases not matched to a gene: 8. The CDR3 DNA follows: TGTGCCAGCAGCTCACAACGGGACAGTAAAGAGACCCAGTACTTC. This gives the protein CASSSQRDSKETQYF.

This chain joins TRBV4-2 and TRBJ2-3; 7 bases align to TRBD2. Trimming at V came to 5 bases and at J to 0 bases, leaving 8 bases not matched to a gene. The germline V gene encodes CDR1 LGHNA and CDR2 YNFKEQ. The CDR3 contains 16 residues. CDR3 sequence: CASSFHLAVSTDTQYF. CDR3 sequence (DNA): TGTGCCAGCAGCTTCCACCTAGCGGTCAGCACAGATACGCAGTATTTT.

This clonotype was counted at least ten times. The chain is built from TRBV4-3 and TRBJ2-1; D may be TRBD1 (5 bases). V was pared by 3 bases and J by 9 bases, with 15 bases between. This CDR3 comprises 14 residues. Germline V lookup: CDR1 LGHNA, CDR2 YSLEER. Here the CDR3 reads CASSQQFDSFEQFF. DNA for the CDR3: TGCGCCAGCAGCCAGCAGTTTGACAGCTTTGAGCAGTTCTTC.

The gene calls are TRBV19 and TRBJ1-2; the D gene is possibly TRBD1 (5 bases). CDR1 LNHDA and CDR2 SQIVND come from the germline V gene (reference sequence). The CDR3 length is 13 residues. The V gene lost 3 bases and the J gene lost 2 bases, with 7 bases spanning the gap. DNA for the CDR3: TGTGCCAGTAGTATCGGGACCAACTATGGCTACACCTTC. Residues: CASSIGTNYGYTF.

This clonotype was found many times. The rearrangement links TRBV7-2 to TRBJ2-1; D gene ambiguous. This CDR3 region has 11 residues. Germline CDR1 is SGHTA and CDR2 is FQGNSA. V was pared by 4 bases and J by 8 bases, with 6 bases between. CDR3 region: CASSSHYEQFF. The CDR3 coding sequence is TGTGCCAGCAGCTCCCACTATGAGCAGTTCTTC.

This clonotype has ten or more counts. The chain joins TRBV20-1 to TRBJ1-1; possible D gene TRBD1, 6 bases. Germline CDR1 DFQATT, CDR2 SNEGSKA (reference sequence). V lost 5 bases and J 1 base, leaving 14 bases between the germline ends. The CDR3 runs 14 residues. The CDR3 DNA is TGCAGTGCTCAACGGGGACAAGAGAACACTGAAGCTTTCTTT. This translates into CSAQRGQENTEAFF.

This clonotype occurred many times. The chain links TRBV29-1 to TRBJ1-4; 9 bases align to TRBD1. CDR1 is SQVTM and CDR2 is ANQGSEA in the germline V gene. The junction had 1 base not matched to a gene; V was cut back by 7 bases and J by 4 bases. The CDR3 consists of 12 residues. The CDR3 DNA reads TGCAGCGCGGGACAGGGTAATGAAAAACTGTTTTTT. Translation gives CSAGQGNEKLFF.

This clonotype was detected ten times or more. V and J are TRBV7-9 and TRBJ2-7, with 10 bases matching TRBD1. CDR1 and CDR2 from the germline V gene are SEHNR and FQNEAQ (reference sequence). The CDR3 has 15 amino acids. Trimming cost V 6 bases and J 6 bases; bases outside gene matches: 11. The CDR3 DNA reads TGTGCCAGCAGAAGTCCGACAGGGGGCCTTTCCGAGCAGTACTTC. Protein product: CASRSPTGGLSEQYF.

Many counts were recorded for this clonotype. V gene TRBV25-1 combines with J gene TRBJ1-2, with 7 bases aligning to TRBD1. Losses at the gene ends were 11 bases for V and 6 bases for J; bases not matched to a gene: 21. Germline V CDR1 and CDR2: MGHDK, SYGVNS. This CDR3 is built from 16 residues. In nucleotides, the CDR3 is TGTGCCGGAGCCTTGGGACAGCCCATTTCCCCGGATGGCTACACCTTC. It codes for CAGALGQPISPDGYTF.

This clonotype was observed many times. The chain carries TRBV7-6 and TRBJ2-5, with unresolved D. CDR3 length: 13 residues. The germline V gene encodes CDR1 SGHVS and CDR2 FNYEAQ. Trimming cost V 6 bases and J 5 bases, with 13 bases left between them. As DNA, the CDR3 is TGTGCCAGCAGTTCAAGGCGGTACGAGACCCAGTACTTC. Translation gives CASSSRRYETQYF.

This clonotype came up many times. V and J are TRBV5-1 and TRBJ2-5; 14 nucleotides agree with TRBD2. The CDR3 contains 16 residues. After removal of 3 bases from V and 5 bases from J, the junction contained 6 bases not matched to a gene. Germline V gene lookup returns CDR1 SGHRS and CDR2 YFSETQ. CDR3 amino acids: CASSSTSGGAVETQYF. The DNA of the CDR3 is TGCGCCAGCAGCTCGACTAGCGGGGGGGCCGTTGAGACCCAGTACTTC.

This clonotype was picked up many times. This chain joins TRBV5-4 and TRBJ2-3; possibly TRBD1 or TRBD2 for D (6 bases each). The CDR3 sequence is 18 residues long. The V gene's germline CDR1 is SGHNT and CDR2 YYREEE (reference sequence). The V and J ends lost 1 base and 2 bases respectively, with 20 bases between them. The DNA of the CDR3 is TGTGCCAGCAGCTTGTATTACGGAGGGACAACCTACACAGATACGCAGTATTTT. Residues: CASSLYYGGTTYTDTQYF.

CDR3 in DNA: TGCGCCAGCAGCCCCCGGGACAGCCTCTACGAGCAGTACTTC. It yields the protein CASSPRDSLYEQYF. V usage is TRBV4-1 and J usage is TRBJ2-7, with TRBD1 matching over 7 bases. The CDR3 totals 14 residues. Germline CDR1 reads MGHRA; CDR2 reads YSYEKL. Losses at the gene ends were 4 bases for V and 3 bases for J; bases not matched to a gene: 6.

This clonotype has a count of ten or more. V gene TRBV6-5 combines with J gene TRBJ2-7; 12 bases are a match to TRBD1. Per germline, CDR1 MNHEY and CDR2 SVGAGI. The V segment lost 0 bases and the J segment 9 bases; nucleotides outside the gene matches: 9. The CDR3 is 16 amino acids. CDR3 amino acids: CASSYSVGTGGDGQYF. The CDR3 DNA is TGTGCCAGCAGTTACTCAGTGGGGACAGGGGGCGACGGGCAGTACTTC.

This clonotype was observed at least ten times. The genes are TRBV28 and TRBJ2-2, with D possibly matching TRBD2 (5 bases). Looked up from germline, CDR1 is MDHEN and CDR2 is SYDVKM. The CDR3 contains 14 residues. The V gene lost 7 bases and the J gene lost 7 bases, with 16 bases spanning the gap. CDR3 coding DNA: TGTGCCAGCAATCAACCTGGAGGATTCGGGGAGCTGTTTTTT. This translates into CASNQPGGFGELFF.

This clonotype was seen at least ten times. This sequence joins TRBV12-3 or TRBV12-4 and TRBJ1-1, with TRBD1 as a possible D gene (6 bases). CDR3 size: 13 residues. Deletions cut 8 bases from V and 0 bases from J, with 10 bases between. The CDR3 sequence is CASEQGMNTEAFF. CDR3 sequence (DNA): TGTGCCAGCGAACAGGGTATGAACACTGAAGCTTTCTTT.